These 12 T cell receptor beta chains were all obtained from the same sample, sequenced in a study of cytomegalovirus exposure and HLA in healthy donors. Primers included in the PCR were 60 Vbeta and 13 Jbeta primers. Assay used: immunoSEQ multiplex PCR; TCRdb lists only in-frame clones, some missing. The sample contains 150,000 to 200,000 clones, approximately 80% of which appear only once. The sample comprised PBMCs. These receptors all come from a male donor in good health and CMV-seronegative.

V usage is TRBV7-8 and J usage is TRBJ2-7; 10 positions agree with TRBD1. After removal of 10 bases from V and 0 bases from J, the junction contained 6 bases not matched to a gene. Germline lookup yields CDR1 SGHVS and CDR2 FQNEAQ. The CDR3 is made up of 14 amino acids. The CDR3 DNA is TGTGCCACGAAAAGGGACAGGGGCTCCTACGAGCAGTACTTC. This sequence encodes CATKRDRGSYEQYF.

CDR3 DNA: TGTGCCAGCAGCGGGGGGAATAATGGGGCAAGTAGAGAGCAGTTCTTC. Protein: CASSGGNNGASREQFF. The chain links TRBV28 to TRBJ2-1; TRBD2 aligns across 7 bases. Germline-derived CDR1 and CDR2 are MDHEN and SYDVKM. The CDR3 has 16 amino acids. Unmatched junction bases numbered 18, after V lost 6 bases and J lost 10 bases.

This clone has a handful of counts. This chain joins TRBV6-4 and TRBJ2-1; TRBD1 agrees at 8 bases. The trim removed 2 bases at V and 1 base at J, leaving 1 base unmatched. The CDR3 has 15 amino acids. In germline, CDR1 is MRHNA, CDR2 SNTAGT. The CDR3 coding sequence is TGTGCCAGCAGTGACAGGACAGGGTCCTACAATGAGCAGTTCTTC. It specifies CASSDRTGSYNEQFF.

In this sample, this clone turned up a few times. The genes are TRBV6-6 and TRBJ1-1; 8 positions match TRBD1. This CDR3 is built from 13 residues. V trimming: 5 bases; J trimming: 5 bases; junction bases outside the gene matches: 4. CDR1 MNHNY and CDR2 SVGAGI come from the germline V gene (reference sequence). The CDR3, as DNA: TGTGCCAGCAGTAAAACAGGGGGAACTGAAGCTTTCTTT. It specifies CASSKTGGTEAFF.

The J gene is TRBJ2-1, the V gene TRBV27; D perhaps matches TRBD2 (6 bases). CDR1 is MNHEY, CDR2 SMNVEV, per germline (reference sequence). V lost 6 bases, J lost 0 bases, and 21 bases lay in between. This CDR3 has 18 amino acids. CDR3 in DNA: TGTGCCAGCAGCCTGAAGGACTACCATCGGACCTCCTACAATGAGCAGTTCTTC. Protein: CASSLKDYHRTSYNEQFF.

The chain links TRBV19 to TRBJ2-2; 11 bases map to TRBD2. Looked up from germline, CDR1 is LNHDA and CDR2 is SQIVND (reference sequence). This CDR3 contains 15 residues. V lost 5 bases and J lost 5; bases outside the gene matches: 4. Written as DNA, the CDR3 is TGTGCCAGTAGTCTAGGGACTAGCGGAACCGGGGAGCTGTTTTTT. This codes for CASSLGTSGTGELFF.

The CDR3 reads CAISQSAGTSGSNEQFF. For the CDR3, the DNA is TGTGCCATCAGCCAAAGTGCGGGGACTAGCGGGAGCAATGAGCAGTTCTTC. This chain connects TRBV10-3 to TRBJ2-1; 14 bases are shared with TRBD2. V dropped 6 bases and J dropped 6; count of bases not matched to a gene: 10. CDR3 length equals 17 residues. Germline assignment: CDR1 ENHRY and CDR2 SYGVKD.

The J gene is TRBJ2-5, the V gene TRBV5-6; 7 bases agree with TRBD1. J was trimmed by 3 bases and V by 4 bases; bases with no gene match: 9. Per germline, CDR1 SGHDT and CDR2 YYEEEE. The CDR3 runs to 15 residues. Here the CDR3 DNA reads TGTGCCAGCAGCCCACGGACAGGATCGAAAGAGACCCAGTACTTC. Translation gives CASSPRTGSKETQYF.

V usage is TRBV30 and J usage is TRBJ1-4; TRBD1 agrees at 8 bases. The CDR3 runs to 17 residues. With V trimmed by 3 bases and J by 6 bases, 15 bases remained unmatched. Germline values: CDR1 GTSNPN, CDR2 SVGIG (reference sequence). CDR3 protein: CAWSPAGQGFMDEKLFF. CDR3 DNA: TGTGCCTGGAGCCCTGCTGGACAGGGTTTTATGGATGAAAAACTGTTTTTT.

The chain combines TRBV7-9 with TRBJ1-3; 10 bases agree with TRBD1. CDR3 size: 16 residues. CDR1 SEHNR and CDR2 FQNEAQ come from the germline V gene (reference sequence). V shed 3 bases and J 0 bases; nucleotides not matched to a gene: 2. This CDR3 is CASSLDRGFSGNTIYF. The CDR3 coding sequence is TGTGCCAGCAGCTTGGACAGGGGGTTCTCTGGAAACACCATATATTTT.

The chain couples TRBV10-1 to TRBJ2-5; 10 positions agree with TRBD2. Trimming removed 6 bases from V and 5 bases from J; junction bases left unmatched: 24. The CDR3 contains 20 residues. Germline V gene sequence: CDR1 WNHNN, CDR2 SYGVQD (reference sequence). The CDR3 DNA sequence: TGCGCCAGCAGAGCGACTGGGACAGGACAAGCGGGAGGGCCCCGTGAGACCCAGTACTTC. This codes for CASRATGTGQAGGPRETQYF.

This clone was observed a single time. The rearrangement uses TRBV29-1 and TRBJ2-2; 14 positions match TRBD2. V gave up 5 bases and J gave up 4 bases; unmatched junction bases: 3. Germline assignment: CDR1 SQVTM and CDR2 ANQGSEA. This CDR3 region has 15 residues. Here the CDR3 DNA reads TGCAGCGTTTCCGGGACTAGCGGGAGCACCGGGGAGCTGTTTTTT. Its translation is CSVSGTSGSTGELFF.